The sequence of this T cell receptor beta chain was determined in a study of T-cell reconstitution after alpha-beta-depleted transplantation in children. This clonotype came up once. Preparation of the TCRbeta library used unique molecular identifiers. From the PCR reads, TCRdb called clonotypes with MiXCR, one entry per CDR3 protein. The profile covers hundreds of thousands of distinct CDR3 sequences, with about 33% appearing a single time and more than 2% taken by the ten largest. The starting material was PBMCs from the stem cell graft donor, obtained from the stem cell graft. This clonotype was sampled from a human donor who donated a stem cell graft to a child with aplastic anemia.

The chain's CDR3 is CATHSGTLSNEQFF. CDR3 bases: TGTGCCACCCATAGCGGGACTCTTTCCAATGAGCAGTTCTTC. J is TRBJ2-1 and V is TRBV19; 8 positions match TRBD2. Germline values: CDR1 LNHDA, CDR2 SQIVND (reference sequence). The CDR3 sequence is 14 residues long. Losses at the gene ends were 10 bases for V and 6 bases for J; bases not matched to a gene: 11.